This T cell receptor beta chain appears in the sequencing data of a study of blood T cell repertoires in COVID-19. Across the study: T cells, B-cell-depleted T cells, or PBMCs supplied cDNA or gDNA.

Authors' processing steps: Estimated nucleated cell counts came from reference gene primer amplification. Repertoires were generated with immunoSEQ multiplex PCR, while TCRdb's copy carries only in-frame clones and drops some. The V and J calls and clone size were taken over from that table, and D and trimming were inferred from the DNA. This table has about 81,000 clones, 88% appearing once. Germline assignment: CDR1 SGHNT and CDR2 YYREEE (reference sequence). This CDR3 region has 14 residues. With V trimmed by 4 bases and J by 3 bases, 5 bases remained unmatched. The sequence derives from a man between 70 and 80 years old with acute or convalescent COVID-19. This chain connects TRBV5-4 to TRBJ1-1, with 8 positions matching TRBD1. Sequences were obtained from peripheral blood. The CDR3 DNA is TGTGCCAGCAGCCTCGACAGGGGTTACACTGAAGCTTTCTTT. Protein: CASSLDRGYTEAFF.